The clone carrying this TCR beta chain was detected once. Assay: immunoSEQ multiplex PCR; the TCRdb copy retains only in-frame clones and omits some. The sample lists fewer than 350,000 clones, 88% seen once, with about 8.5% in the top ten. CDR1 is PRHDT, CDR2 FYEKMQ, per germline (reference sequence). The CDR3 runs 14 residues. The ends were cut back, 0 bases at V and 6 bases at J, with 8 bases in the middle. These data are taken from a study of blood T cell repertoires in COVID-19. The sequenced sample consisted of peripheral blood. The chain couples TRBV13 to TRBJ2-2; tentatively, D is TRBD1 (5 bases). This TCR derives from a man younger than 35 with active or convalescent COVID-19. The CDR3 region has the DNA TGTGCCAGCAGCTTAGGAGGGGCTGCCGGGGAGCTGTTTTTT. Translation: CASSLGGAAGELFF.